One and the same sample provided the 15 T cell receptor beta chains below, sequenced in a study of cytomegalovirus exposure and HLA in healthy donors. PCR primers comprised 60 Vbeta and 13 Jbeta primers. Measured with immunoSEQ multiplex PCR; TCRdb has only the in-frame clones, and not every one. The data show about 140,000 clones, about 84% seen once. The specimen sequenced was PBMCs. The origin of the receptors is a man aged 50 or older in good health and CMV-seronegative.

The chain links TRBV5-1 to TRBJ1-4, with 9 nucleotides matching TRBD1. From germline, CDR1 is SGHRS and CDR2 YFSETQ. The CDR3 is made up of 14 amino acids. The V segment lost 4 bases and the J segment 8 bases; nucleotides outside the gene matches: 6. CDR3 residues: CASSRGQGNEKLFF. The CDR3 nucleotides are TGCGCCAGCAGCCGGGGACAGGGAAACGAAAAACTGTTTTTT.

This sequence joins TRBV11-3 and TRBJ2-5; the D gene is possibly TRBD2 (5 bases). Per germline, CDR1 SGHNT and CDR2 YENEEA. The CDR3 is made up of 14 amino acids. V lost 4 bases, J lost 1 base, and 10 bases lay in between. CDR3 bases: TGTGCCAGCAGCTACGCGAGGGTCCAAGAGACCCAGTACTTC. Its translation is CASSYARVQETQYF.

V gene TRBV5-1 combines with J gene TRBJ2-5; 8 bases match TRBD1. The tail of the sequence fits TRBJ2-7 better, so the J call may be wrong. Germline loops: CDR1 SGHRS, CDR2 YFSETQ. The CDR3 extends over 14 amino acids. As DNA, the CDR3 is TGCGCCAGCAGCTGGGACAGGACAATGGACGAGCAGTACTTC. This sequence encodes CASSWDRTMDEQYF.

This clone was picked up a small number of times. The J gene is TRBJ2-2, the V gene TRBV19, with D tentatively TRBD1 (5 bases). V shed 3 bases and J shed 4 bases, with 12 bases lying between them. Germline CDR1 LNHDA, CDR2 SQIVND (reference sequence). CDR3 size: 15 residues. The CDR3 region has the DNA TGTGCCAGTAGTATCAGCCAGGGATCCACCGGGGAGCTGTTTTTT. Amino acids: CASSISQGSTGELFF.

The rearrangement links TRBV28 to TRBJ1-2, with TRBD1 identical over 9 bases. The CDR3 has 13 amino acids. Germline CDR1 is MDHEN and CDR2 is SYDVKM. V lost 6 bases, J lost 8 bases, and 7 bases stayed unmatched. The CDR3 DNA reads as TGTGCCAGCAGCCGACAGGGGGTCGGAGGCTACACCTTC. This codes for CASSRQGVGGYTF.

This CDR3 is CASSQEAGLAKNIQYF. CDR3 DNA: TGCGCCAGCAGCCAAGAGGCGGGGCTAGCCAAAAACATTCAGTACTTC. The gene calls are TRBV4-1 and TRBJ2-4; D is perhaps TRBD2 (6 bases). The germline V gene encodes CDR1 MGHRA and CDR2 YSYEKL. The CDR3 runs 16 residues. V was pared by 0 bases and J by 0 bases, with 9 bases between.

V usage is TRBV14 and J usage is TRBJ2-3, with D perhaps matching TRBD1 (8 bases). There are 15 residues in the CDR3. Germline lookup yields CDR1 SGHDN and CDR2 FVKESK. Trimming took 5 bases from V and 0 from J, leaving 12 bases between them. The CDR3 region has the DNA TGTGCCAGCAGCACAGGGGGGGGTAGCACAGATACGCAGTATTTT. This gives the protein CASSTGGGSTDTQYF. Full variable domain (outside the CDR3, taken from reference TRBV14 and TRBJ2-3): EAGVTQFPSHSVIEKGQTVTLRCDPISGHDNLYWYRRVMGKEIKFLLHFVKESKQDESGMPNNRFLAERTGGTYSTLKVQPAELEDSGVYFCASSTGGGSTDTQYFGPGTRLTVL.

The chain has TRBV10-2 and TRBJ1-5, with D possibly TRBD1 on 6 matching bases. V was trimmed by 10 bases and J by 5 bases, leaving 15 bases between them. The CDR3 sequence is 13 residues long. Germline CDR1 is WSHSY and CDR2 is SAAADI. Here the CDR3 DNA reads TGCGCCACCAGAGCAGGGGAAGATCAGCCCCAGCATTTT. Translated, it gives CATRAGEDQPQHF.

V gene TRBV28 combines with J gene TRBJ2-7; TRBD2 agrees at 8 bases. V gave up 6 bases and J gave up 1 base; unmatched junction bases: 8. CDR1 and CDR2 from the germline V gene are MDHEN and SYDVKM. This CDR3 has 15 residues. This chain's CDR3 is CASSPPGTRSYEQYF. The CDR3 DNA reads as TGTGCCAGCAGCCCACCAGGGACTAGGTCCTACGAGCAGTACTTC.

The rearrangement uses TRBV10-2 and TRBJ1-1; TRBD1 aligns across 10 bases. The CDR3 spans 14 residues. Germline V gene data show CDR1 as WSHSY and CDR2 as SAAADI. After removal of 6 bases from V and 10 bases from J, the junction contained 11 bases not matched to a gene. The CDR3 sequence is CASRGQGVTGVAFF. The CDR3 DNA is TGCGCCAGCAGAGGACAGGGGGTAACCGGTGTAGCTTTCTTT.

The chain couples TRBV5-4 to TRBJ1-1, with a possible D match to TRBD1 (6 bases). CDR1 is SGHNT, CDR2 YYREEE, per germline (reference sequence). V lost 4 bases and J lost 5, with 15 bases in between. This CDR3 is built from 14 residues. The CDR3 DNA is TGTGCCAGCAGCAATTCACAGGGTTGGACTGAAGCTTTCTTT. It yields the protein CASSNSQGWTEAFF.

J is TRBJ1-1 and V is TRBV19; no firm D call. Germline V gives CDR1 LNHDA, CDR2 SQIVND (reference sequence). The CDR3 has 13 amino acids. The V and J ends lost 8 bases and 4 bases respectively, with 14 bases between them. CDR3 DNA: TGTGCCAGTGGGTCGGGGAGGAGCACTGAAGCTTTCTTT. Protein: CASGSGRSTEAFF.

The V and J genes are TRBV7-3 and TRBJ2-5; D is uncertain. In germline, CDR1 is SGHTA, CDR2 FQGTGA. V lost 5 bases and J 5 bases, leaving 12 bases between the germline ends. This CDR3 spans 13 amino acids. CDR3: CASSQNVWETQYF. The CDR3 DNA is TGTGCCAGCAGCCAGAACGTATGGGAGACCCAGTACTTC.

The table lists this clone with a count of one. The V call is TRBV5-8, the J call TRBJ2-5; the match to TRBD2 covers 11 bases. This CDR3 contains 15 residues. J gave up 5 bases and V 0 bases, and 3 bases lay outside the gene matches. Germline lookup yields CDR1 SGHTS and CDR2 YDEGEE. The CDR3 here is CASSLGLAGRETQYF. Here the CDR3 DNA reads TGTGCCAGCAGCTTGGGACTAGCGGGGCGGGAGACCCAGTACTTC.

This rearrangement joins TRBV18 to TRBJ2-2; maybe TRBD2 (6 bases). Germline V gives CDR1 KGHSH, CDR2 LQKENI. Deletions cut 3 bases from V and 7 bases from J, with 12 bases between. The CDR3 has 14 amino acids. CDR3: CASSPSREVGELFF. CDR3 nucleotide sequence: TGTGCCAGCTCACCCAGCAGGGAGGTCGGGGAGCTGTTTTTT.